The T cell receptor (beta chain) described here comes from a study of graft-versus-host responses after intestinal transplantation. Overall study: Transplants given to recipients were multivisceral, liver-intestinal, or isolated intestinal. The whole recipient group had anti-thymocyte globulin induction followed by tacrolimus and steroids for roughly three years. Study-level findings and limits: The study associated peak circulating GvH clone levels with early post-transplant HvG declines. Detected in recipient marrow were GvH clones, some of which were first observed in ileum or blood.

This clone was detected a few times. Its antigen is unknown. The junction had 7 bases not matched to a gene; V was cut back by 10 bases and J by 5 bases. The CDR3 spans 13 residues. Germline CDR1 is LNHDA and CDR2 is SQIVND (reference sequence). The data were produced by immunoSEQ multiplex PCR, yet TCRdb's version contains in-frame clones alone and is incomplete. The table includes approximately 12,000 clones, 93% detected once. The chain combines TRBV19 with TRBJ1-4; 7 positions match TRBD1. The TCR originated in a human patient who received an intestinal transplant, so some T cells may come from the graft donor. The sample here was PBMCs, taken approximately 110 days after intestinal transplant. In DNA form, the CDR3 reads TGTGCCACATCAAGGGGGCAGAATGAAAAACTGTTTTTT. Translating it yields CATSRGQNEKLFF.